The 10 T cell receptor beta chains below were found in one sample sequenced in a study of T-cell memory formation after mild COVID-19. TCRdb reprocessed the 5' RACE reads with MiXCR, giving one entry per CDR3 protein. The sample has more than 150,000 distinct CDR3 sequences; around 21% are singletons. Sequenced sample: PBMCs or a T cell subset sorted from them (not recorded which). These receptors were taken from an adult woman who had mild COVID-19 (a few samples of this study predate the infection). Cell type and time point are not known.

The CDR3 region has the DNA TGTGCCAGCAGCTTAAAGTTAGGGGGGCCGAGCACAGATACGCAGTATTTT. Encoded protein: CASSLKLGGPSTDTQYF. This chain joins TRBV7-3 and TRBJ2-3; D may correspond to TRBD1 or TRBD2 (6 bases each). Looked up from germline, CDR1 is SGHTA and CDR2 is FQGTGA. Trimming removed 1 base at V and 0 bases at J, with 14 bases between. The CDR3 sequence is 17 residues long. Based on the CDR3 plus reference TRBV7-3 and TRBJ2-3, the full variable domain is GAGVSQTPSNKVTEKGKYVELRCDPISGHTALYWYRQSLGQGPEFLIYFQGTGAADDSGLPNDRFFAVRPEGSVSTLKIQRTERGDSAVYLCASSLKLGGPSTDTQYFGPGTRLTVL.

The rearrangement joins TRBV3-1 to TRBJ2-7; 9 bases fit TRBD1. There are 15 residues in the CDR3. After removal of 0 bases from V and 4 bases from J, the junction contained 4 bases not matched to a gene. CDR1 and CDR2 from the germline V gene are LGHDT and YNNKEL (reference sequence). CDR3 DNA: TGTGCCAGCAGCCAAGAGTACAGGGGGCCATACGAGCAGTACTTC. It encodes CASSQEYRGPYEQYF.

This clonotype came up a few times. The J gene is TRBJ2-7, the V gene TRBV7-2; 8 positions agree with TRBD2. Germline V CDR1 and CDR2: SGHTA, FQGNSA. The CDR3 length is 18 residues. J lost 3 bases, V lost 5 bases, and 18 bases had no gene match. The CDR3 DNA reads as TGTGCCAGCAGCCTGCCACAGTACGGAGCGGGAGAGAACTACGAGCAGTACTTC. Amino acid sequence: CASSLPQYGAGENYEQYF.

The rearrangement joins TRBV19 to TRBJ2-7; TRBD2 matches 10 bases. V dropped 4 bases and J dropped 1; count of bases not matched to a gene: 10. The CDR3 loop spans 17 amino acids. CDR1 and CDR2 from the germline V gene are LNHDA and SQIVND (reference sequence). Written as DNA, the CDR3 is TGTGCCAGTAGTACCGTAAGGACTAGCGGTACTTCCTACGAGCAGTACTTC. Its translation: CASSTVRTSGTSYEQYF.

This clonotype was seen a few times. The J gene is TRBJ2-7, the V gene TRBV4-1; D gene unclear. This CDR3 region has 14 residues. Between the trimmed V and J ends, which lost 2 bases and 6 bases, there was a span of 14 bases. CDR1 MGHRA and CDR2 YSYEKL come from the germline V gene. The CDR3 DNA reads TGCGCCAGCAGCCAAAGGGCTACGGAGCGCGAGCAGTACTTC. Amino acids: CASSQRATEREQYF.

The chain joins TRBV5-1 to TRBJ2-1; 8 positions match TRBD2. The CDR3 has 17 residues. J gave up 0 bases and V 4 bases, and 9 bases lay outside the gene matches. CDR1 SGHRS and CDR2 YFSETQ come from the germline V gene. The CDR3 region has the DNA TGCGCCAGCAGCATCGGGACTAGAGTAAGCTCCTACAATGAGCAGTTCTTC. Its translation: CASSIGTRVSSYNEQFF.

This sequence joins TRBV7-9 and TRBJ2-1, with D perhaps given as TRBD1 or TRBD2 (5 bases each). Trimming left V 4 bases short and J 7 bases short, with 17 bases between. The CDR3 is 15 residues long. Germline values: CDR1 SEHNR, CDR2 FQNEAQ (reference sequence). CDR3 sequence: CASSYTGTVGNEQFF. DNA for the CDR3: TGTGCCAGCAGCTATACCGGGACGGTGGGGAATGAGCAGTTCTTC.

The chain is built from TRBV20-1 and TRBJ2-5; D is perhaps TRBD1 (6 bases). Germline CDR1 and CDR2: DFQATT and SNEGSKA (reference sequence). CDR3 length equals 14 residues. Trimming shortened V by 5 bases and J by 0 bases, and 13 bases separated the two germline ends. CDR3 coding DNA: TGCAGTGCTCGGGACACTGAGTACCAAGAGACCCAGTACTTC. It is translated as CSARDTEYQETQYF.

This chain links TRBV12-3 or TRBV12-4 with TRBJ2-7; D may match TRBD1 or TRBD2 (5 bases each). The ends were cut back, 4 bases at V and 6 bases at J, with 13 bases in the middle. This CDR3 comprises 13 residues. In DNA form, the CDR3 reads TGTGCCAGCAGTTGGGGTGGGGGAATCGAGCAGTACTTC. This codes for CASSWGGGIEQYF.

There are many counts of this clonotype. This sequence joins TRBV7-9 and TRBJ1-1; D ambiguous. Trimming shortened V by 3 bases and J by 0 bases, and 11 bases separated the two germline ends. Germline loops: CDR1 SEHNR, CDR2 FQNEAQ (reference sequence). The CDR3 covers 15 residues. CDR3 protein: CASSFLPVMNTEAFF. CDR3 in DNA: TGTGCCAGCAGCTTCCTACCAGTCATGAACACTGAAGCTTTCTTT.